This T cell receptor (beta chain) was profiled in a study of vaccination effects on CD4 cells after COVID-19. Background on the study: Viral peptide pools were used in the ViraFEST assay to expand antigen-specific CD4+ T cells, and sequencing came afterward.

Subsequent to a culture period of 10 to 11 days, CD4+ T cells were isolated. Half the medium was replaced with IL-2 medium on days 3 and 7. This CDR3 spans 16 amino acids. With 4 bases clipped from V and 8 bases from J, the junction kept 10 bases outside the gene matches. From germline, CDR1 is MNHEY and CDR2 SMNVEV (reference sequence). The protocol was immunoSEQ multiplex PCR, while the TCRdb copy is restricted to in-frame clones and leaves out a portion. The sample lists about 58,000 clones; over 60% were seen once. The table lists this clone with a few counts. Antigen: not known. The chain carries TRBV27 and TRBJ1-6; 8 bases line up with TRBD1. This specimen was CD4+ T cells from PBMCs cultured without peptide, taken before COVID-19 vaccination. The clonotype was recovered from a human donor who received a COVID-19 vaccine. The chain's CDR3 is CASSSPSDRVHSPLHF. DNA of the CDR3: TGTGCCAGCAGTTCACCCTCGGACAGGGTACATTCACCCCTCCACTTT.